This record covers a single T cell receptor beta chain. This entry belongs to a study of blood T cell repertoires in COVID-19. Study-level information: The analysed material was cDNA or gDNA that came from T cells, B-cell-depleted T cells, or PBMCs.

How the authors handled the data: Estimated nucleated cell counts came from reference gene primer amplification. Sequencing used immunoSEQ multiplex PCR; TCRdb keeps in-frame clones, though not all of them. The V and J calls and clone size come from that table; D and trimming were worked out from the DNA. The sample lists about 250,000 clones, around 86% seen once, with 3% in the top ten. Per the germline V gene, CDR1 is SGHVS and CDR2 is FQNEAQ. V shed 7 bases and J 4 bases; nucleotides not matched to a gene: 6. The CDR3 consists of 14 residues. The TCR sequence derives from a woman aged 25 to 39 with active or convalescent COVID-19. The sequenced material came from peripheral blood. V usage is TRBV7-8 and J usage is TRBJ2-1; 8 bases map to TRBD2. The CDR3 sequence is CASKGLDRYNEQFF. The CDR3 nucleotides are TGTGCCAGCAAGGGACTAGACAGATACAATGAGCAGTTCTTC.